These T cell receptor beta chains were read from a single sample in a study of T cell clones after liver transplantation. Produced via immunoSEQ multiplex PCR; TCRdb's table is partial and in-frame only. The repertoire consists of about 18,000 clones, with around nine tenths occurring once and the leading ten covering 10% to 15%. Sequencing used CD8+ T cells from blood, obtained before liver transplant. The receptors were sampled from a human donor who received a liver transplant. Both conserved end residues are part of each CDR3. Each record gives: CDR3 protein, CDR3 DNA, J gene, clone size, V gene, D gene. The D gene is left open where the match is weak. Part of the rows lack a size; the others show once, few, many or a class for expanded clones.

CDR3 protein: CASSFGVGRTDTQYF; CDR3 DNA: TGTGCCAGCAGCTTCGGGGTGGGTCGAACAGATACGCAGTATTTT; J gene: TRBJ2-3; clone size: .; V gene: TRBV5-8; D gene: .
CDR3 protein: CASSLYRTYGYTF; CDR3 DNA: TGTGCCAGCAGTTTATACAGGACTTATGGCTACACCTTC; J gene: TRBJ1-2; clone size: .; V gene: TRBV28; D gene: .
CDR3 protein: CASSFGTSNYGYTF; CDR3 DNA: TGTGCCAGCAGCTTCGGGACCTCGAACTATGGCTACACCTTC; J gene: TRBJ1-2; clone size: .; V gene: TRBV5-6; D gene: .
CDR3 protein: CASSITGGAVFSTDTQYF; CDR3 DNA: TGTGCCAGTAGTATAACCGGCGGCGCCGTCTTCAGCACAGATACGCAGTATTTT; J gene: TRBJ2-3; clone size: .; V gene: TRBV19; D gene: .
CDR3 protein: CASSEPGGATEAFF; CDR3 DNA: TGTGCCAGCAGTGAACCAGGGGGTGCGACTGAAGCTTTCTTT; J gene: TRBJ1-1; clone size: .; V gene: TRBV2; D gene: TRBD1
CDR3 protein: CASSSGLAEANEQYF; CDR3 DNA: TGTGCCAGCAGCTCCGGACTAGCGGAGGCGAACGAGCAGTACTTC; J gene: TRBJ2-7; clone size: .; V gene: TRBV7-9; D gene: TRBD2
CDR3 protein: CSVETQGYEQYF; CDR3 DNA: TGCAGCGTTGAAACTCAGGGGTACGAGCAGTACTTC; J gene: TRBJ2-7; clone size: .; V gene: TRBV29-1; D gene: .
CDR3 protein: CASTTGTSGSNEQFF; CDR3 DNA: TGTGCCAGCACCACCGGGACTAGCGGGAGTAATGAGCAGTTCTTC; J gene: TRBJ2-1; clone size: .; V gene: TRBV7-9; D gene: TRBD2
CDR3 protein: CASSPQGATYEQYF; CDR3 DNA: TGTGCCAGTAGTCCCCAGGGGGCTACCTACGAGCAGTACTTC; J gene: TRBJ2-7; clone size: once; V gene: TRBV19; D gene: TRBD1
CDR3 protein: CASSQDSRGAPHEQYF; CDR3 DNA: TGCGCCAGCAGCCAAGATTCGCGGGGAGCTCCCCACGAGCAGTACTTC; J gene: TRBJ2-7; clone size: .; V gene: TRBV4-3; D gene: .
CDR3 protein: CASSNGQSYEQYF; CDR3 DNA: TGTGCCAGTAGTAACGGACAGAGCTACGAGCAGTACTTC; J gene: TRBJ2-7; clone size: once; V gene: TRBV19; D gene: .
CDR3 protein: CASSLEFTGSSYGYTF; CDR3 DNA: TGCGCCAGCAGCTTGGAGTTTACAGGTTCGAGCTATGGCTACACCTTC; J gene: TRBJ1-2; clone size: .; V gene: TRBV5-1; D gene: .
CDR3 protein: CASSLWSKSVGDTQYF; CDR3 DNA: TGTGCCAGCAGTTTATGGAGCAAATCCGTCGGAGATACGCAGTATTTT; J gene: TRBJ2-3; clone size: .; V gene: TRBV28; D gene: .
CDR3 protein: CASSFSWEQFF; CDR3 DNA: TGTGCCAGCAGCTTTAGTTGGGAGCAGTTCTTC; J gene: TRBJ2-1; clone size: .; V gene: TRBV7-2; D gene: .
CDR3 protein: CSVEGDSTSYEQYF; CDR3 DNA: TGCAGCGTTGAGGGGGACTCCACTTCCTACGAGCAGTACTTC; J gene: TRBJ2-7; clone size: medium-sized; V gene: TRBV29-1; D gene: .
CDR3 protein: CASSLGNHGTSHEQYF; CDR3 DNA: TGTGCCAGCAGCTTAGGAAACCATGGGACTAGCCACGAGCAGTACTTC; J gene: TRBJ2-7; clone size: .; V gene: TRBV11-2; D gene: TRBD2
CDR3 protein: CAWRGSSNQPQHF; CDR3 DNA: TGTGCCTGGAGGGGGAGTTCGAATCAGCCCCAGCATTTT; J gene: TRBJ1-5; clone size: .; V gene: TRBV30; D gene: .
CDR3 protein: CASSQKVGVDEQFF; CDR3 DNA: TGTGCCAGCAGTCAGAAAGTTGGGGTGGATGAGCAGTTCTTC; J gene: TRBJ2-1; clone size: .; V gene: TRBV2; D gene: .
CDR3 protein: CASSFTGTNTEAFF; CDR3 DNA: TGTGCCAGCAGCTTTACAGGGACGAACACTGAAGCTTTCTTT; J gene: TRBJ1-1; clone size: .; V gene: TRBV27; D gene: .
CDR3 protein: CASSFGVSTYEQYF; CDR3 DNA: TGTGCCAGCAGCTTCGGGGTGTCAACCTACGAGCAGTACTTC; J gene: TRBJ2-7; clone size: .; V gene: TRBV5-6; D gene: .
CDR3 protein: CASSQLTGADTEAFF; CDR3 DNA: TGCGCCAGCAGCCAGTTGACAGGGGCAGACACTGAAGCTTTCTTT; J gene: TRBJ1-1; clone size: .; V gene: TRBV4-3; D gene: TRBD1
CDR3 protein: CASSPGTGVPYEQYF; CDR3 DNA: TGTGCCAGCAGTCCCGGGACAGGGGTCCCCTACGAGCAGTACTTC; J gene: TRBJ2-7; clone size: .; V gene: TRBV28; D gene: TRBD1